The 30 T cell receptor beta chains presented below share a single source sample, sequenced in a study of T cell repertoires in cytomegalovirus infection. TCRdb reprocessed the reads via MiXCR and lists one record per CDR3 protein. The data show about 260,000 distinct CDR3 sequences, 9.1% seen once. The specimen sequenced was PBMCs. All receptors come from a human donor in good health (CMV status not recorded). Some clones in this sample may be carry-over from other donors' samples.

This clonotype was counted at least ten times. This chain links TRBV7-2 with TRBJ1-6; possibly TRBD1 for D (6 bases). Germline V gene sequence: CDR1 SGHTA, CDR2 FQGNSA. V was shortened by 2 bases and J by 0 bases, with 14 bases between the two germline ends. The CDR3 has 18 residues. CDR3 region: CASSLRGGPSSYNSPLHF. The CDR3 DNA reads TGTGCCAGCAGCTTACGTGGGGGCCCGAGCTCCTATAATTCACCCCTCCACTTT.

This clonotype has only a few counts. The chain combines TRBV2 with TRBJ1-1; the D gene is possibly TRBD1 (6 bases). CDR1 and CDR2 from the germline V gene are SNHLY and FYNNEI. CDR3 length equals 14 residues. The V end was cut by 5 bases, the J end by 0 bases, with 10 bases between. The CDR3 bases are TGTGCCAGCAGTTCCCAGGGGTTGAACACTGAAGCTTTCTTT. Translating it yields CASSSQGLNTEAFF.

This clonotype was counted ten times or more. This chain joins TRBV7-2 and TRBJ1-3; D is undetermined. The CDR3 has 11 residues. The V gene's germline CDR1 is SGHTA and CDR2 FQGNSA. Deletions cut 2 bases from V and 8 bases from J, with 4 bases between. In DNA, the CDR3 is TGTGCCAGCAGCTTATTGGACACCATATATTTT. This sequence encodes CASSLLDTIYF.

This clonotype occurred many times. The rearrangement joins TRBV7-2 to TRBJ2-1; D unclear. V dropped 5 bases and J dropped 1 base, with 12 bases sitting between them. Per germline, CDR1 SGHTA and CDR2 FQGNSA. The CDR3 loop spans 15 amino acids. Here the CDR3 DNA reads TGTGCCAGCAGCCCCGCCGCGGATTCCTACAATGAGCAGTTCTTC. Translation gives CASSPAADSYNEQFF.

The CDR3 loop is CASSVGRGAGNTIYF. The CDR3 nucleotides are TGTGCCAGCAGCGTGGGGAGGGGGGCTGGAAACACCATATATTTT. The chain uses TRBV7-2 and TRBJ1-3, with D perhaps TRBD1 (6 bases). This CDR3 has 15 amino acids. Per the germline V gene, CDR1 is SGHTA and CDR2 is FQGNSA. Trimming cost V 5 bases and J 2 bases, with 13 bases left between them.

This clonotype has ten or more counts. V and J are TRBV12-3 or TRBV12-4 and TRBJ2-5, with 7 bases aligning to TRBD1. The CDR3 has 16 amino acids. V shed 4 bases and J 4 bases; nucleotides not matched to a gene: 12. The CDR3 region has the DNA TGTGCCAGCAGTTGGGCGACAGGGAGATTAGGAGAGACCCAGTACTTC. Protein sequence: CASSWATGRLGETQYF.

This clonotype was recorded at least ten times. The chain uses TRBV19 and TRBJ1-2; D unresolved. Per the germline V gene, CDR1 is LNHDA and CDR2 is SQIVND (reference sequence). V lost 8 bases to trimming and J lost 4 bases, with 8 bases between them. The CDR3 covers 11 residues. The CDR3 DNA is TGTGCCAGTTGGGGAGCCTATGGCTACACCTTC. Protein product: CASWGAYGYTF.

V usage is TRBV3-1 and J usage is TRBJ2-1; the match to TRBD2 covers 12 bases. The germline gives CDR1 LGHDT, CDR2 YNNKEL (reference sequence). The CDR3 contains 15 residues. Losses at the gene ends were 1 base for V and 10 bases for J; bases not matched to a gene: 5. CDR3 protein: CASSQVTTSGGEQFF. The CDR3 DNA reads TGTGCCAGCAGCCAAGTTACGACTAGCGGGGGCGAGCAGTTCTTC.

A few counts support this clonotype. The CDR3 region has the DNA TGTGCCAGCAGCTTAGTTACGAGGGACCTGGGGAATGAGCAGTTCTTC. Amino acids: CASSLVTRDLGNEQFF. The V gene is TRBV7-9, the J gene TRBJ2-1; D is tentatively TRBD1 or TRBD2 (5 bases each). Germline V gene sequence: CDR1 SEHNR, CDR2 FQNEAQ (reference sequence). The CDR3 contains 16 residues. V shed 1 base and J shed 7 bases, with 17 bases lying between them. The complete variable domain, with remaining parts taken from reference TRBV7-9 and TRBJ2-1, reads DTGVSQNPRHKITKRGQNVTFRCDPISEHNRLYWYRQTLGQGPEFLTYFQNEAQLEKSRLLSDRFSAERPKGSFSTLEIQRTEQGDSAMYLCASSLVTRDLGNEQFFGPGTRLTVL.

This clonotype was recorded a few times. The J gene is TRBJ2-7, the V gene TRBV18; 9 bases fit TRBD1. The CDR3 has 16 amino acids. With V trimmed by 5 bases and J by 0 bases, 8 bases remained unmatched. The germline V gene has CDR1 KGHSH and CDR2 LQKENI. The DNA for the CDR3 is TGTGCCAGCTCAGTGGGTGCGGGACAGGGCTCCTACGAGCAGTACTTC. Its translation is CASSVGAGQGSYEQYF.

The chain links TRBV20-1 to TRBJ2-5; 7 bases are shared with TRBD1. The V gene end was trimmed by 4 bases and the J gene end by 2 bases; junction bases not matched to a gene: 4. This CDR3 has 13 amino acids. The germline V gene encodes CDR1 DFQATT and CDR2 SNEGSKA (reference sequence). CDR3 coding DNA: TGCAGTGCTAAACAGGGGTGGCAAGAGACCCAGTACTTC. It specifies CSAKQGWQETQYF.

There are many counts of this clonotype. The chain carries TRBV29-1 and TRBJ1-2, with D possibly TRBD1 on 6 matching bases. CDR1 is SQVTM, CDR2 ANQGSEA, per germline. Trimming shortened V by 4 bases and J by 5 bases, and 17 bases separated the two germline ends. This CDR3 is 14 amino acids long. The chain's CDR3 is CSVGRPGDLYGYTF. DNA of the CDR3: TGCAGCGTTGGAAGACCAGGGGATCTATATGGCTACACCTTC.

This clonotype was observed at least ten times. The genes are TRBV7-2 and TRBJ1-1; a weak D match, TRBD1 (5 bases). V was pared by 1 base and J by 7 bases, with 22 bases between. This CDR3 has 17 amino acids. Germline lookup yields CDR1 SGHTA and CDR2 FQGNSA. CDR3 amino acids: CASSLGYDRVRNGEAFF. The CDR3 region has the DNA TGTGCCAGCAGCTTAGGTTACGACAGAGTAAGGAACGGTGAAGCTTTCTTT.

This clonotype has a count of ten or more. The chain combines TRBV7-2 with TRBJ1-4; 7 bases fit TRBD1. CDR3 length: 16 amino acids. V shed 2 bases and J 0 bases; nucleotides not matched to a gene: 3. CDR1 SGHTA and CDR2 FQGNSA come from the germline V gene. The CDR3 spells CASSLTQGSTNEKLFF. The DNA of the CDR3 is TGTGCCAGCAGCTTAACACAGGGGTCAACTAATGAAAAACTGTTTTTT.

Only a few counts were recorded for this clonotype. The chain employs TRBV3-1 and TRBJ2-1, with 9 bases identical to TRBD2. V gave up 4 bases and J gave up 2 bases; unmatched junction bases: 3. The CDR3 has 15 residues. Per the germline V gene, CDR1 is LGHDT and CDR2 is YNNKEL (reference sequence). Here the CDR3 DNA reads TGTGCCAGCAGCCTTAGCGGGAGTGCCTACAATGAGCAGTTCTTC. Translated: CASSLSGSAYNEQFF.

This clonotype has only a few counts. The chain has TRBV20-1 and TRBJ1-1, with 7 positions matching TRBD1. The CDR3 has 15 amino acids. The V gene's germline CDR1 is DFQATT and CDR2 SNEGSKA (reference sequence). V lost 3 bases to trimming and J lost 1 base; unmatched junction nucleotides: 8. The CDR3 loop is CSARGSYRGNTEAFF. The CDR3 nucleotides read TGCAGTGCTAGGGGTTCCTACAGGGGGAACACTGAAGCTTTCTTT.

The chain has TRBV7-3 and TRBJ2-2; D might be TRBD2 (5 bases). Germline CDR1 SGHTA, CDR2 FQGTGA. Trimming took 0 bases from V and 3 from J, leaving 8 bases between them. This CDR3 has 15 residues. The CDR3 DNA reads as TGTGCCAGCAGCTTAACAACAGCGGACACCGGGGAGCTGTTTTTT. It is translated as CASSLTTADTGELFF. Full variable domain (remainder filled in from reference TRBV7-3 and TRBJ2-2): GAGVSQTPSNKVTEKGKYVELRCDPISGHTALYWYRQSLGQGPEFLIYFQGTGAADDSGLPNDRFFAVRPEGSVSTLKIQRTERGDSAVYLCASSLTTADTGELFFGEGSRLTVL.

This clonotype was detected ten times or more. This chain uses TRBV7-2 with TRBJ2-7; D unclear. Germline CDR1 SGHTA, CDR2 FQGNSA. The CDR3 runs to 11 residues. Trimming left V 4 bases short and J 4 bases short, with 5 bases between. CDR3: CASSSRYEQYF. CDR3 nucleotide sequence: TGTGCCAGCAGCTCTAGATACGAGCAGTACTTC.

This clonotype was seen ten or more times. The chain combines TRBV7-2 with TRBJ1-3, with D possibly being TRBD1 (6 bases). The CDR3 runs to 17 residues. Germline CDR1 SGHTA, CDR2 FQGNSA. V dropped 3 bases and J dropped 4 bases, with 19 bases sitting between them. This chain's CDR3 is CASSFHSVGGEGNTIYF. The CDR3 DNA sequence: TGTGCCAGCAGCTTTCACTCGGTTGGGGGCGAAGGAAACACCATATATTTT.

This chain uses TRBV18 with TRBJ1-6; D is unresolved. Germline V gene lookup returns CDR1 KGHSH and CDR2 LQKENI. The CDR3 covers 15 residues. V was cut by 2 bases and J by 9 bases, with 14 bases left in between. CDR3 amino acids: CASSPGSGESSPLHF. In DNA form, the CDR3 reads TGTGCCAGCTCACCAGGATCAGGAGAATCTTCACCCCTCCACTTT.

This clonotype was seen repeatedly, ten times or more. The chain combines TRBV2 with TRBJ2-5; D might be TRBD2 (6 bases). Germline CDR1 and CDR2: SNHLY and FYNNEI. Trimming removed 4 bases at V and 1 base at J, with 13 bases between. CDR3 length equals 15 residues. CDR3 sequence (DNA): TGTGCCAGCAGTGGCGGTCGGGGGACCCAAGAGACCCAGTACTTC. It specifies CASSGGRGTQETQYF.

The rearrangement links TRBV15 to TRBJ2-1; D is uncertain. Germline-derived CDR1 and CDR2 are LNHNV and YYDKDF (reference sequence). Trimming removed 0 bases at V and 9 bases at J, with 6 bases between. This CDR3 comprises 12 residues. CDR3 region: CATSRDYCEQFF. CDR3 bases: TGTGCCACCAGCAGAGATTATTGTGAGCAGTTCTTC.

This clonotype occurred many times. This chain links TRBV7-2 with TRBJ2-1, with 8 positions matching TRBD2. There are 16 residues in the CDR3. Germline trimming cut 5 bases from V and 5 bases from J; bases unmatched to any gene: 11. Germline V gene lookup returns CDR1 SGHTA and CDR2 FQGNSA. The CDR3 nucleotides read TGTGCCAGCAGCCCCAGAGGCGGGAGGATCGACAATGAGCAGTTCTTC. Amino acids: CASSPRGGRIDNEQFF.

The chain uses TRBV7-9 and TRBJ1-2; D uncertain. Trimming shortened V by 2 bases and J by 0 bases, and 10 bases separated the two germline ends. This CDR3 is 15 amino acids long. Per germline, CDR1 SEHNR and CDR2 FQNEAQ (reference sequence). Here the CDR3 reads CASSLLGTANYGYTF. The CDR3 DNA sequence: TGTGCCAGCAGCTTACTGGGCACAGCTAACTATGGCTACACCTTC.

As concerns this clonotype: This may be a read error: a much more frequent sequence differs by one nucleotide. The chain is built from TRBV27 and TRBJ1-2, with 12 bases fitting TRBD1. CDR3 length: 16 amino acids. Germline V gene lookup returns CDR1 MNHEY and CDR2 SMNVEV (reference sequence). The CDR3 region has the DNA TGTGCCAGCACCCTAAGGGCGGGGACAGGGGGCGTTGGCCACACCTTC. This sequence encodes CASTLRAGTGGVGHTF.

This clonotype occurred many times. The chain joins TRBV7-2 to TRBJ2-7; no definite D call. Per germline, CDR1 SGHTA and CDR2 FQGNSA. The CDR3 has 12 residues. V was clipped by 5 bases and J by 1 base, with 6 bases between them. CDR3 sequence (DNA): TGTGCCAGCAGCCGAACATCCTACGAGCAGTACTTC. It codes for CASSRTSYEQYF.

This clonotype was observed many times. The V and J genes are TRBV7-2 and TRBJ2-3, with a possible D match to TRBD1 (6 bases). Germline lookup yields CDR1 SGHTA and CDR2 FQGNSA. V was clipped by 3 bases and J by 5 bases, with 15 bases between them. The CDR3 sequence is 15 residues long. CDR3 residues: CASSFSDRSEDTQYF. For the CDR3, the DNA is TGTGCCAGCAGCTTTTCGGACAGAAGCGAAGATACGCAGTATTTT.

This clonotype has ten or more counts. The chain uses TRBV28 and TRBJ1-5; D ambiguous. CDR1 is MDHEN, CDR2 SYDVKM, per germline. Trimming shortened V by 8 bases and J by 2 bases, and 16 bases separated the two germline ends. This CDR3 has 15 amino acids. In DNA, the CDR3 is TGTGCCAGCTCTTCCCGGGGAGGACGCAATCAGCCCCAGCATTTT. It yields the protein CASSSRGGRNQPQHF.

This clonotype occurred a few times. The J gene is TRBJ1-2, the V gene TRBV6-2 or TRBV6-3; D is unclear. Per the germline V gene, CDR1 is MNHEY and CDR2 is SVGEGT. Trimming removed 2 bases from V and 8 bases from J, with 15 bases in between. The CDR3 runs 14 residues. The CDR3 DNA sequence: TGTGCCAGCAGTTACGATTTCGCCAGAGAGGGCTACACCTTC. Translated: CASSYDFAREGYTF.

This clonotype was seen only a few times. Relative to the germline gene, one junction end is altered; a read error may explain this. This chain connects TRBV6-2 or TRBV6-3 to TRBJ2-5; 8 nucleotides agree with TRBD1. CDR3 length equals 12 residues. Germline loops: CDR1 MNHEY, CDR2 SVGEGT. The CDR3 DNA follows: TGTGCCAGCAGCCAGTACGGGACAGGTCACAATTTC. This codes for CASSQYGTGHNF.